These T cell receptor beta chains were read from a single sample in a study of T-cell reconstitution after alpha-beta-depleted transplantation in children. TCRdb used MiXCR to reprocess the PCR reads, holding one entry per CDR3 protein. In the table there are about 980,000 distinct CDR3 sequences, roughly 29% of which are singletons. Source: PBMCs, mostly from graft donor cells, taken 360 days after TCRalphabeta/CD19-depleted stem cell transplant. These receptors were collected from a boy in the first two years of life who had a stem cell transplant for SCID, so the T cells may come from the graft donor. The CDR3 runs from the conserved cysteine through the conserved F or W. Each record gives: clone size, D gene, J gene, V gene, CDR3 DNA, CDR3 protein. The D gene is left open where the match is weak. The size of a clone is reported for some rows only, either as once, few or many, or as a class for expanded clones.

clone_size: few
d_call: NA
j_call: TRBJ1-1
v_call: TRBV7-8
cdr3_nt: TGTGCCAGCAGCTGGTGGGAGGAGGGGATGAACACTGAAGCTTTCTTT
cdr3_aa: CASSWWEEGMNTEAFF

clone_size: NA
d_call: NA
j_call: TRBJ2-7
v_call: TRBV5-6
cdr3_nt: TGTGCCAGCAGCCTCAGACCGGACAGAGGCTACGAGCAGTACTTC
cdr3_aa: CASSLRPDRGYEQYF

clone_size: NA
d_call: NA
j_call: TRBJ1-1
v_call: TRBV3-1
cdr3_nt: TGTGCCAGCAGCCAAGATCTGGGGAAAGAAGCTTTCTTT
cdr3_aa: CASSQDLGKEAFF

clone_size: few
d_call: NA
j_call: TRBJ1-5
v_call: TRBV28
cdr3_nt: TGTGCCAGCAAAAGGCCAGTCGTCAATCAGCCCCAGCATTTT
cdr3_aa: CASKRPVVNQPQHF

clone_size: NA
d_call: TRBD1
j_call: TRBJ1-1
v_call: TRBV12-3/TRBV12-4
cdr3_nt: TGTGCCAGCAGTTTAGAGGGGACAGGGGGCGCGAGAACTGAAGCTTTCTTT
cdr3_aa: CASSLEGTGGARTEAFF

clone_size: NA
d_call: NA
j_call: TRBJ1-4
v_call: TRBV2
cdr3_nt: TGTGCCAGCAGTGACAGGGGTAATGAAAAACTGTTTTTT
cdr3_aa: CASSDRGNEKLFF

clone_size: NA
d_call: NA
j_call: TRBJ2-2
v_call: TRBV9
cdr3_nt: TGTGCCAGCAGCGTAAGGGGACCAACCGGGGAGCTGTTTTTT
cdr3_aa: CASSVRGPTGELFF

clone_size: few
d_call: TRBD1
j_call: TRBJ1-3
v_call: TRBV7-2
cdr3_nt: TGTGCCAGCAGCATCGACAGGGGTGGAAACACCATATATTTT
cdr3_aa: CASSIDRGGNTIYF

clone_size: NA
d_call: NA
j_call: TRBJ1-1
v_call: TRBV28
cdr3_nt: TGTGCCAGCAGTTGGGACCGGGGGGGGAACACTGAAGCTTTCTTT
cdr3_aa: CASSWDRGGNTEAFF

clone_size: few
d_call: TRBD2
j_call: TRBJ2-3
v_call: TRBV20-1
cdr3_nt: TGCAGTGCTAGCCAAAGTAGCGGGGGTGCTAGCACAGATACGCAGTATTTT
cdr3_aa: CSASQSSGGASTDTQYF

clone_size: NA
d_call: NA
j_call: TRBJ2-1
v_call: TRBV7-6
cdr3_nt: TGTGCCAGCAGCTTAGTTCTCCCCGGGGCATACAATGAGCAGTTCTTC
cdr3_aa: CASSLVLPGAYNEQFF

clone_size: few
d_call: TRBD2
j_call: TRBJ2-3
v_call: TRBV5-1
cdr3_nt: TGCGCCAGCATTCGTAGCGGGGGCGATACAACAGATACGCAGTATTTT
cdr3_aa: CASIRSGGDTTDTQYF

clone_size: few
d_call: TRBD2
j_call: TRBJ2-3
v_call: TRBV7-9
cdr3_nt: TGTGCCAGCAGCCTTATTAGCGGGAGCACAGATACGCAGTATTTT
cdr3_aa: CASSLISGSTDTQYF

clone_size: NA
d_call: TRBD1
j_call: TRBJ2-7
v_call: TRBV28
cdr3_nt: TGTGCCAGCAGCCCCGTCCGGCAGGGGGCTGGGAAGCAGTACTTC
cdr3_aa: CASSPVRQGAGKQYF

clone_size: few
d_call: NA
j_call: TRBJ1-2
v_call: TRBV12-3/TRBV12-4
cdr3_nt: TGTGCCAGCAGTTTAATGGGCGACAGGCTCTATGGCTACACCTTC
cdr3_aa: CASSLMGDRLYGYTF

clone_size: NA
d_call: TRBD1
j_call: TRBJ2-3
v_call: TRBV5-1
cdr3_nt: TGCGCCAGCAGCTTGACCCAGGGGGCAATAGGGAATACGCAGTATTTT
cdr3_aa: CASSLTQGAIGNTQYF

clone_size: few
d_call: TRBD1
j_call: TRBJ2-2
v_call: TRBV7-9
cdr3_nt: TGTGCCAGCAGCTTACAGACAGGGTTTCGCGCCGGGGAGCTGTTTTTT
cdr3_aa: CASSLQTGFRAGELFF

clone_size: few
d_call: NA
j_call: TRBJ2-7
v_call: TRBV10-3
cdr3_nt: TGTGCCATCAGTGACCCCGCTCCTTATCAGGATCGAGGTGCCTACGAGCAGTACTTC
cdr3_aa: CAISDPAPYQDRGAYEQYF

clone_size: few
d_call: NA
j_call: TRBJ2-2
v_call: TRBV2
cdr3_nt: TGTGCCAGCACTAAGACAGGCCTTTGGGAGCTGTTTTTT
cdr3_aa: CASTKTGLWELFF

clone_size: few
d_call: NA
j_call: TRBJ1-5
v_call: TRBV12-3/TRBV12-4
cdr3_nt: TGTGCCAGCAGTTTACTGGGTCCGGATCAGCCCCAGCATTTT
cdr3_aa: CASSLLGPDQPQHF